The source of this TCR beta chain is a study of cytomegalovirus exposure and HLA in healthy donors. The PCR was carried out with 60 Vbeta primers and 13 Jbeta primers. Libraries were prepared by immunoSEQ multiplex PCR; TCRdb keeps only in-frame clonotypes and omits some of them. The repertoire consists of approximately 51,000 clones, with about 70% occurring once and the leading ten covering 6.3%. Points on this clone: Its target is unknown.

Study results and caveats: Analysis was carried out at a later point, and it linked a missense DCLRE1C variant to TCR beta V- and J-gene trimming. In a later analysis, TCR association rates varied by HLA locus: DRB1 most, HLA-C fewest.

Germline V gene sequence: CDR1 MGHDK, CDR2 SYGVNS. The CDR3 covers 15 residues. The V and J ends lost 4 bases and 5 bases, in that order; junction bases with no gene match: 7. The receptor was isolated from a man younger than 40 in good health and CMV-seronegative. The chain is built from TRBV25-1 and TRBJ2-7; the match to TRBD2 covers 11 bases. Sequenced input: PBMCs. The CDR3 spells CASSGQLAGVHEQYF. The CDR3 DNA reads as TGTGCCAGCAGTGGACAACTAGCGGGAGTCCACGAGCAGTACTTC.